This T cell receptor beta chain appears in the sequencing data of a study of regulatory T cells in long-lasting Graves disease. The CDR3 is 14 amino acids. Trimming cost V 2 bases and J 1 base, with 7 bases left between them. Per the germline V gene, CDR1 is SGHTA and CDR2 is FQGNSA. Study-level points and caveats: Persistent patients had more shared public clonotypes (about 2,800) than new patients (about 970).

Of note for this clonotype: What it binds is unknown.

Time point: persistent/refractory GD, antithyroid drugs over 5 years with positive TRAb. Preparation of the TCR library used RNA extracted from PBMCs. One endocrinology department in Xi'an, China, was where patients came from. Library construction for TCR beta used iRepertoire HTBI primers and Arm-PCR of CDR3 regions. A single record per CDR3 protein comes from TCRdb applying MiXCR to the multiplex PCR reads. The sample lists almost 350,000 distinct CDR3 sequences, 15% to 20% seen once, with roughly 29% in the top ten. The specimen comprised peripheral blood mononuclear cells (PBMCs), sampled when the disease was refractory, from a patient treated with antithyroid drugs. The source is a female donor with Graves disease. The rearrangement links TRBV7-2 to TRBJ2-3; tentatively, D is TRBD1 (5 bases). As DNA, the CDR3 is TGTGCCAGCAGCTTACAGGGTGGCACAGATACGCAGTATTTT. This codes for CASSLQGGTDTQYF.